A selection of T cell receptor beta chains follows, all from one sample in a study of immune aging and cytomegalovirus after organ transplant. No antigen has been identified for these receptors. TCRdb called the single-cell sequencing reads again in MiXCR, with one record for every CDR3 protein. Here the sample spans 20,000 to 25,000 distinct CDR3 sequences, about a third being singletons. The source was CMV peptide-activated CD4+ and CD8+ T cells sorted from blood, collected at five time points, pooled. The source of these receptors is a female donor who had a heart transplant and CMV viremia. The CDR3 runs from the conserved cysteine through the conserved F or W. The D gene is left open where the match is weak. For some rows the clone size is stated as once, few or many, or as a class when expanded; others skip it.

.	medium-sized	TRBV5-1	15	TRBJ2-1	TGCGCCAGCAGCTTGGAGGAACTTTTCCCGGTCTACCAGTTCTTC	CASSLEELFPVYQFF
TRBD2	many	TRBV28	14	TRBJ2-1	TGTGCCAGCAGGCTAGCGGGAGTGGGCAATGAGCAGTTCTTC	CASRLAGVGNEQFF
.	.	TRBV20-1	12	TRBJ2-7	TGCAGTGCTGCTAGTTTCTCCTACGAGCAGTACTTC	CSAASFSYEQYF
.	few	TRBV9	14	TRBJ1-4	TGTGCCAGCAGCCCCGGGACTGATAATGAAAAACTGTTTTTT	CASSPGTDNEKLFF
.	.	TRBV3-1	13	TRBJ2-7	TGTGCCAGCGGCCAAGTTCGTGGGGACGAGCAGTACTTC	CASGQVRGDEQYF
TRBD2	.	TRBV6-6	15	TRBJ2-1	TGTGCCAGCAGTTTCCGTGCGGGGGGGGGTAATGAGCAGTTCTTC	CASSFRAGGGNEQFF
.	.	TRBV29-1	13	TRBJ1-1	TGCAGCGTTGTTCTAGGGATGAACACTGAAGCTTTCTTT	CSVVLGMNTEAFF
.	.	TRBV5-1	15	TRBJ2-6	TGCGCCAGCAGCTTCGGTACCTCTGGGGCCAACGTCCTGACTTTC	CASSFGTSGANVLTF
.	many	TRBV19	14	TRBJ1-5	TGTGCCAGTAGGCGGGGGGGGGGCAATCAGCCCCAGCATTTT	CASRRGGGNQPQHF
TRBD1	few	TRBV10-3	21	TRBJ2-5	TGTGCCATCAGTGAGTCCTGGTTGACAGGGGATGAGAAGCGGCCCCAAGAGACCCAGTACTTC	CAISESWLTGDEKRPQETQYF
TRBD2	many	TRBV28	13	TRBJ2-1	TGTGCCACTGGGACTACCCCGTACAATGAGCAGTTCTTC	CATGTTPYNEQFF
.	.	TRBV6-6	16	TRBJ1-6	TGTGCCAGCAGCCCAACAGGGACGGACCCCCGGCCACCCCTCCACTTT	CASSPTGTDPRPPLHF
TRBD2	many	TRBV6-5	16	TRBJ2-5	TGTGCCAGCAGTTACTCTGCCCGTAGCGGGAGACAGACCCAGTACTTC	CASSYSARSGRQTQYF
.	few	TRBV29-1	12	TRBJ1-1	TGCACCTACGATCGGGGGAACACTGAAGCTTTCTTT	CTYDRGNTEAFF
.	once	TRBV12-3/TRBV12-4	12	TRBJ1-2	TGTGCCTGCACGCCGGACGGTGGGGGCTACACCTTC	CACTPDGGGYTF
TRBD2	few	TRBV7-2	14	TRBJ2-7	TGTGCCAGCAGCTTCACTAGCGGGGGCTACGAGCAGTACTTC	CASSFTSGGYEQYF
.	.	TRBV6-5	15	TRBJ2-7	TGTGCCAGCAGTTACTCGAGCCAGGGCACCTACGAGCAGTACTTC	CASSYSSQGTYEQYF
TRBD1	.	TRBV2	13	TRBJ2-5	TGTGCCAGCAGCCGGGACAGGGAAGAGACCCTGTACTTC	CASSRDREETLYF